Sequencing of this T cell receptor (beta chain) was carried out in a study of T cells in Graves' hyperthyroidism and ophthalmopathy. Across the study: It was at initial diagnosis, before any treatment, that peripheral blood was collected. Study findings and constraints: Model-based prediction identified ophthalmopathy a median 6.5 months prior to its onset.

In its sample, this clonotype was seen many times. Antigen specificity is unknown. Diagnosis of hyperthyroidism was new in patients aged 18 to 65, and its duration was under 2 months. Diagnoses were established using clinical symptoms, serum thyroxine and TRAb, thyroid ultrasound and orbital computed tomography. Per the germline V gene, CDR1 is MNHNS and CDR2 is SASEGT. V was trimmed by 6 bases and J by 9 bases, leaving 9 bases between them. The CDR3 has 11 amino acids. Authors of the study amplified TCR beta CDR3 regions from RNA transcripts. With the HTBI primer set, the TCR CDR3 went through a first round of RT-PCR. MiXCR, run by TCRdb on the multiplex PCR reads, gives a single entry per CDR3 protein. The data show under 300,000 distinct CDR3 sequences, with approximately 14% seen just once and about 14% held by the top ten.

This clonotype originated in a woman between 40 and 55 years old with Graves' hyperthyroidism that later progressed to Graves' ophthalmopathy. Input material: blood. The chain has TRBV6-1 and TRBJ2-1; TRBD2 is a possible D gene (6 bases). The DNA for the CDR3 is TGTGCCAGCAGGGAGGGCGGTGAGCAGTTCTTC. It codes for CASREGGEQFF.